The present T cell receptor (beta chain) was sequenced within a study of T cell responses to AZD1222 COVID-19 vaccine. The table came from immunoSEQ multiplex PCR; TCRdb's copy has only in-frame clones and leaves some out. Counted here are roughly 79,000 clones, approximately 80% occurring once; the ten biggest clones make up around 20%. The CDR3 has 16 residues. Trimming removed 3 bases from V and 8 bases from J; junction bases left unmatched: 6. Germline values: CDR1 MDHEN, CDR2 SYDVKM. The sample was peripheral blood, taken on day 0 of AZD1222 vaccination. The rearrangement joins TRBV28 to TRBJ2-1; 14 positions agree with TRBD2. The source is an adult in good health. Here the CDR3 reads CASSFLTSGRGDEQFF. CDR3 bases: TGTGCCAGCAGTTTTCTGACTAGCGGGAGGGGAGATGAGCAGTTCTTC. The whole variable domain, filled in from reference TRBV28 and TRBJ2-1, reads DVKVTQSSRYLVKRTGEKVFLECVQDMDHENMFWYRQDPGLGLRLIYFSYDVKMKEKGDIPEGYSVSREKKERFSLILESASTNQTSMYLCASSFLTSGRGDEQFFGPGTRLTVL.